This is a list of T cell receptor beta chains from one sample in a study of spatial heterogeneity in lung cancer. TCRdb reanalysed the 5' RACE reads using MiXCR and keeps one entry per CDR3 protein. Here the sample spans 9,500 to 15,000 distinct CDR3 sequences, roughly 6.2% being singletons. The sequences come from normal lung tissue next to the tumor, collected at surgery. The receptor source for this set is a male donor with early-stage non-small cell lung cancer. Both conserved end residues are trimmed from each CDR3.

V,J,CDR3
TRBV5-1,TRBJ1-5,ASSESDYSNQPQH
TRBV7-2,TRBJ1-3,ASSAGHSNTIY
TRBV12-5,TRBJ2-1,ASGGGNEQF
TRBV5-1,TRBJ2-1,ASSLAWTGSRVSYNEQF
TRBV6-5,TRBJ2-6,ASSYGQGGANVLT
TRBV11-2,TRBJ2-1,ASSLDLREGEQF
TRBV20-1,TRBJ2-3,SAEGQGAEGLTDTQY
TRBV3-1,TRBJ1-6,ASSQGRDSYNSPLH
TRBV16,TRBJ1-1,ASSPGFEAF
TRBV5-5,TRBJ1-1,ASRTDLNTEAF
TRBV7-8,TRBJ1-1,ATQGAEAF
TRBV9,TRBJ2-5,ASSVGDRGQETQY
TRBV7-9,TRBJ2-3,ASSADRDTDTQY
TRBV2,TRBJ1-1,ASRPPVSGTEAF
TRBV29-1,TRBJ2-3,SVEGGGVGADTQY
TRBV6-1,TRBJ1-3,ASSEIGGISGNTIY
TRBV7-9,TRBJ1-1,ASSLINTEAF
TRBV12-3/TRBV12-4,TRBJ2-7,ASSRGQFYEQY
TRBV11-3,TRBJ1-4,ASSLRNEKLF
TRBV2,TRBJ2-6,ASNPDASGANVLT
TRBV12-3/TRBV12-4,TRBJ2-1,ASSHGPVNEQF
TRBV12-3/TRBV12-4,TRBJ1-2,ASSLEGEGYGYT
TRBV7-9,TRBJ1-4,ASSSYQGATNEKLF
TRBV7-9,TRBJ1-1,ASSFPGEGTEAF
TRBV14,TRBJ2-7,ASSPLQGDAPYEQY
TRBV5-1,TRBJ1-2,ASSLERGGAGGYT
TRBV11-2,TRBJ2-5,ASSLDPRGEETQY
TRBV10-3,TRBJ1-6,AAASSYNSPLH
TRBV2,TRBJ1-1,ASRGDFLRAF
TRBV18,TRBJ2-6,ASSPTTPGKGSGANVLT
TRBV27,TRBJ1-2,ASSVGGFPYGYT
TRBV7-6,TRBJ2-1,ASSFGGQRLEQF
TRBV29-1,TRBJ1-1,SVVPDRGSNTEAF
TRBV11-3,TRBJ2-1,ASVRGREGNEQF
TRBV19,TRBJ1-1,ASSIEGNTEAF
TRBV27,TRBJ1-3,ASSLFQGPSGNTIY
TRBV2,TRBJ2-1,ASPGGQREWNEQF
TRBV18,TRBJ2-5,ASSPPWTGYEHQETQY
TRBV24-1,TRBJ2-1,ATSRDSINEQF
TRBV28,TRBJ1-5,ASSSTGGSNQPQH
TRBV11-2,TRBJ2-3,ASSPGILAGGPGDTQY
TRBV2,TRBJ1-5,ASSEGGSWNQPQH
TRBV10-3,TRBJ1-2,AISEGPADKLYGYT
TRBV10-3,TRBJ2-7,ATAASGGSYEQY
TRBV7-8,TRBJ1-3,ASSQKGGSSGNTIY
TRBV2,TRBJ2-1,ASSETVSSYNEQF
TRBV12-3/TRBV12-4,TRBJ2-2,ASSPPSVAGIGELF
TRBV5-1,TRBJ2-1,ASSPVGLLRHEQF
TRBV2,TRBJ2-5,ASSAGLVGETQY
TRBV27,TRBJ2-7,ASSLLLRGHSYEQY
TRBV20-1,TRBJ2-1,SARDPYNEQF
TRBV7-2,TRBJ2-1,ASSWGTSQYNEQF
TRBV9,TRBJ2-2,ASSVVTGTGTGELF
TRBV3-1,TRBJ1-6,ASSQDRRDISYNSPLH
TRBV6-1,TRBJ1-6,ASSDWGQGLPLH
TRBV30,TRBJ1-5,AWSFVRVNQPQH
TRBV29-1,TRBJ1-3,SVEGPGIGSGNTIY
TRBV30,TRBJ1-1,AWSLGTVEAF